Listed below are T cell receptor beta chains from one sample, sequenced in a study of OX40 agonist ivuxolimab in advanced cancers. Clones were read by immunoSEQ multiplex PCR, and TCRdb kept only the in-frame ones, dropping some. The table has approximately 50,000 clones, roughly 91% seen once. This sample comprised CD4+ or CD8+ T cells sorted from blood, obtained in a trial of the OX40 agonist ivuxolimab. The source of these receptors is an adult with an advanced solid tumor such as melanoma, head and neck, liver or kidney cancer. The conserved cysteine and the conserved F or W are not part of the CDR3 here.

j_gene: TRBJ2-1; v_gene: TRBV6-6; CDR3aa: ASSSPLGHNEQF
j_gene: TRBJ1-6; v_gene: TRBV28; CDR3aa: ASSGGQGVNSPLH
j_gene: TRBJ2-7; v_gene: TRBV11-2; CDR3aa: ASSLDRFEQY
j_gene: TRBJ2-5; v_gene: TRBV6-6; CDR3aa: ASSYSTNQETQY
j_gene: TRBJ2-1; v_gene: TRBV25-1; CDR3aa: ASSLAGGPVNEQF
j_gene: TRBJ1-2; v_gene: TRBV5-1; CDR3aa: ASSLYTHYGYT
j_gene: TRBJ1-2; v_gene: TRBV5-4; CDR3aa: ASSFQGQGYGYT
j_gene: TRBJ2-2; v_gene: TRBV7-2; CDR3aa: ASSLRWGANTGELF
j_gene: TRBJ2-4; v_gene: TRBV5-6; CDR3aa: ASSFGHLVAKNIQY
j_gene: TRBJ2-2; v_gene: TRBV18; CDR3aa: ASSPRQPLSAGELF
j_gene: TRBJ2-7; v_gene: TRBV28; CDR3aa: ASSLGRHEQY
j_gene: TRBJ2-1; v_gene: TRBV13; CDR3aa: ASSLGYEQF
j_gene: TRBJ1-1; v_gene: TRBV23-1; CDR3aa: ASSQSKFGAF
j_gene: TRBJ1-1; v_gene: TRBV19; CDR3aa: ASSIKKGQGFNTEAF
j_gene: TRBJ2-3; v_gene: TRBV10-1; CDR3aa: ASSELGARQGADTQY
j_gene: TRBJ2-3; v_gene: TRBV9; CDR3aa: ASSDRSWLTDTQY
j_gene: TRBJ1-5; v_gene: TRBV6-5; CDR3aa: ASSPPGGRNQPQH
j_gene: TRBJ1-4; v_gene: TRBV4-1; CDR3aa: ASSQGTDLQGLGTNEKLF
j_gene: TRBJ2-1; v_gene: TRBV9; CDR3aa: ASSVFSSGAYNEQF
j_gene: TRBJ1-1; v_gene: TRBV2; CDR3aa: ASSGDVNTEAF
j_gene: TRBJ2-5; v_gene: TRBV10-1; CDR3aa: ATAKEAGSEETQY
j_gene: TRBJ2-2; v_gene: TRBV12-5; CDR3aa: ASGSPGQGNTGELF
j_gene: TRBJ2-1; v_gene: TRBV5-1; CDR3aa: ASSLLDKSYNEQL
j_gene: TRBJ1-1; v_gene: TRBV25-1; CDR3aa: ASSYGAERAF
j_gene: TRBJ2-7; v_gene: TRBV27; CDR3aa: ASSLRSRGQGEQY
j_gene: TRBJ2-1; v_gene: TRBV10-1; CDR3aa: ASSSYNEQF
j_gene: TRBJ2-2; v_gene: TRBV4-1; CDR3aa: ASSQRLGLAGSVAGELF
j_gene: TRBJ2-7; v_gene: TRBV6-1; CDR3aa: ASSETPGDSYEQY
j_gene: TRBJ2-7; v_gene: TRBV5-1; CDR3aa: ASSLPGTGKRGTYEQY
j_gene: TRBJ2-5; v_gene: TRBV6-5; CDR3aa: ASSKGGQGKTQY
j_gene: TRBJ2-3; v_gene: TRBV4-3; CDR3aa: ASSPFPLGGGTTDTQY
j_gene: TRBJ1-1; v_gene: TRBV5-1; CDR3aa: ASSQMSFAVINTEAF
j_gene: TRBJ2-1; v_gene: TRBV19; CDR3aa: ASRGLAGGSNEQF
j_gene: TRBJ2-2; v_gene: TRBV19; CDR3aa: ASSQSGDGTGELF
j_gene: TRBJ1-1; v_gene: TRBV6-6; CDR3aa: ASSYEQRIEAF
j_gene: TRBJ2-7; v_gene: TRBV20-1; CDR3aa: SAKGRYEQY
j_gene: TRBJ2-5; v_gene: TRBV7-2; CDR3aa: ASSLGSLYPQGTQY